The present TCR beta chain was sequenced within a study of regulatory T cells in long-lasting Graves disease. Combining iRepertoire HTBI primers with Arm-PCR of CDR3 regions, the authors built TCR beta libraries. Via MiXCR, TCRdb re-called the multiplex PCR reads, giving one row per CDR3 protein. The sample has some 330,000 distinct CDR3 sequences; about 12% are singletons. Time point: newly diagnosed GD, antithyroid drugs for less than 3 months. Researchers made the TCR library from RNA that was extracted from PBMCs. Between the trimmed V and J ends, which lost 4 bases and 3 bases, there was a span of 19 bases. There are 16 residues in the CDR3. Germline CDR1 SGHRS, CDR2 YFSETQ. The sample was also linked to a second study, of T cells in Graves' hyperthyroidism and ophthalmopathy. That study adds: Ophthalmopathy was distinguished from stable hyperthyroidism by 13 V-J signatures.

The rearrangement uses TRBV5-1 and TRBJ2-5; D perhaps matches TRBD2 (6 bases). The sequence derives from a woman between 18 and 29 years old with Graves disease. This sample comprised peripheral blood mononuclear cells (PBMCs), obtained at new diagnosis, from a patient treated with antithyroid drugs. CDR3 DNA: TGCGCCAGCAGCCTGACCTATGGACGGAGGGAAGAGACCCAGTACTTC. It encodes CASSLTYGRREETQYF.